This T cell receptor beta chain emerged from a study of blood T cell repertoires in COVID-19. Study as a whole: Both acute and convalescent COVID-19 samples were obtained from the United States, Italy and Spain.

V shed 4 bases, J shed 7 bases, and the junction held 10 bases outside the gene matches. CDR1 is SGHTS and CDR2 is YDEGEE in the germline V gene. The CDR3 is 15 amino acids. In the source study's methods: Amplified reference gene primers provided the basis for estimating nucleated cell counts. TCRdb keeps only in-frame clones here, not all; method: immunoSEQ multiplex PCR. The D gene and trimming were derived from the DNA, and the V and J assignments and clone size from that table. The data show more than 150,000 clones, around 83% seen once. The chain uses TRBV5-8 and TRBJ1-4; 7 nucleotides match TRBD1. This clonotype was obtained from a woman aged 40 to 50 with acute or convalescent COVID-19. The sample consisted of peripheral blood. The CDR3 loop reads CASSQGEFKGEKLFF. The CDR3 nucleotides read TGTGCCAGCAGCCAGGGGGAATTTAAGGGTGAAAAACTGTTTTTT.